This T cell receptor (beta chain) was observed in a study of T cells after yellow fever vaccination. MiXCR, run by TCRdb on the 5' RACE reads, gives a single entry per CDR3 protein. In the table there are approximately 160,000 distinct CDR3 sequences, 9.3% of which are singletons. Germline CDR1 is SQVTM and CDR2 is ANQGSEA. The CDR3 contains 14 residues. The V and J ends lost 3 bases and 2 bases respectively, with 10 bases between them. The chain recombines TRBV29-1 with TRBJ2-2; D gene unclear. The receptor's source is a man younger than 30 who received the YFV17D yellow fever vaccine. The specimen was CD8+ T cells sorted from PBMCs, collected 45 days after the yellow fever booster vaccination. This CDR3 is CSVELGFNTGELFF. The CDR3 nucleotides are TGCAGCGTTGAGCTTGGCTTTAACACCGGGGAGCTGTTTTTT.